The 23 T cell receptor beta chains given below trace back to one sample, sequenced in a study of CXCR3-negative and CXCR3-positive naive CD8 T cells. Each TRB cDNA library was prepared by 5' RACE (with UMI labels). TCRdb reanalyzed the 5' RACE reads and collapses them to one entry per CDR3 protein, without DNA. The table lists approximately 62,000 distinct CDR3 sequences. The sequenced sample was naive CXCR3- CD8+ T cells from blood. This sample's subset: CD45RO-CCR7+CD27+CD95- naive CD8+ T cells lacking CXCR3 (TNR3-). The receptors were sampled from a human donor in good health. Some clones in this sample may be carry-over from other donors' samples.

The chain uses TRBV12-3 or TRBV12-4 and TRBJ1-2; the D call from TCRdb, TRBD1, cannot be confirmed without DNA. This CDR3 is 13 amino acids long. The CDR3 loop reads CASSSWGDYGYTF.

This chain links TRBV6-2 or TRBV6-3 with TRBJ1-1; the D call of TRBD1 rests on TCRdb alone, since no DNA is present to check it. This CDR3 is built from 16 residues. Germline V lookup: CDR1 MNHEY, CDR2 SVGEGT. The CDR3 here is CASLRPGQGENTEAFF.

The gene calls are TRBV14 and TRBJ2-5; TCRdb's D call of TRBD1 is untestable without DNA. The CDR3 consists of 15 residues. Germline lookup yields CDR1 SGHDN and CDR2 FVKESK. The CDR3 reads CASSQGGGRQETQYF.

The V gene is TRBV11-2, the J gene TRBJ2-5; TCRdb indicates TRBD2, and absent DNA this call remains unverified. Germline V gene lookup returns CDR1 SGHAT and CDR2 FQNNGV. CDR3 length equals 15 residues. The CDR3: CASSPRRSSQETQYF. The full variable domain, with the rest looked up from reference TRBV11-2 and TRBJ2-5, is EAGVAQSPRYKIIEKRQSVAFWCNPISGHATLYWYQQILGQGPKLLIQFQNNGVVDDSQLPKDRFSAERLKGVDSTLKIQPAKLEDSAVYLCASSPRRSSQETQYFGPGTRLLVL.

The chain recombines TRBV6-6 with TRBJ2-7; TCRdb reports TRBD1, a call that lacks DNA to check it against. The germline CDR1 and CDR2 sequences are MNHNY and SVGAGI (reference sequence). There are 14 residues in the CDR3. CDR3 amino acids: CASNPGQGHYEQYF.

The genes are TRBV20-1 and TRBJ2-2; TCRdb's assignment of TRBD1 cannot be checked, as there is no DNA. Germline loops: CDR1 DFQATT, CDR2 SNEGSKA (reference sequence). This CDR3 comprises 16 residues. CDR3 sequence reads: CSAPHPVRVDTGELFF.

The chain employs TRBV7-9 and TRBJ1-2; TCRdb proposes TRBD1, but this gene call is untestable without DNA. CDR1 and CDR2 (germline): SEHNR, FQNEAQ (reference sequence). This CDR3 has 13 amino acids. CDR3 loop: CASSLTTGYGYTF.

The V and J genes are TRBV7-8 and TRBJ2-3. Looked up from germline, CDR1 is SGHVS and CDR2 is FQNEAQ. The CDR3 runs to 15 residues. CDR3 amino acids: CACLEWSRSTDTQYF.

This chain uses TRBV5-5 with TRBJ1-1. Germline lookup yields CDR1 SGHKS and CDR2 YYEKEE (reference sequence). There are 14 residues in the CDR3. The CDR3 reads CASSLMAGNTEAFF.

The chain joins TRBV25-1 to TRBJ2-7; the D gene TCRdb calls, TRBD2, cannot be checked with no DNA. Germline lookup yields CDR1 MGHDK and CDR2 SYGVNS. The CDR3 is 13 amino acids. The CDR3 loop reads CASSPEGPYEQYF.

The chain is built from TRBV20-1 and TRBJ1-5; the TCRdb call, TRBD1, lacks DNA for checking. This CDR3 spans 15 amino acids. Per germline, CDR1 DFQATT and CDR2 SNEGSKA (reference sequence). This chain's CDR3 is CSAREMTTGYQPQHF.

This chain joins TRBV28 and TRBJ1-2; TCRdb proposes TRBD1, but this gene call is untestable without DNA. From germline, CDR1 is MDHEN and CDR2 SYDVKM. The CDR3 covers 15 residues. CDR3 in amino acids: CASSPRSGPTYGYTF.

J is TRBJ2-7 and V is TRBV5-5; the D call of TRBD1 rests on TCRdb alone, since no DNA is present to check it. Germline CDR1 reads SGHKS; CDR2 reads YYEKEE (reference sequence). The CDR3 consists of 11 residues. CDR3 sequence: CASSPAYEQYF.

The chain links TRBV15 to TRBJ2-3; TCRdb returns TRBD2, unconfirmable since there is no DNA. Germline values: CDR1 LNHNV, CDR2 YYDKDF (reference sequence). The CDR3 is made up of 14 amino acids. The CDR3 protein is CATSNGREADTQYF. Together with reference TRBV15 and TRBJ2-3, the CDR3 gives the full variable domain: DAMVIQNPRYQVTQFGKPVTLSCSQTLNHNVMYWYQQKSSQAPKLLFHYYDKDFNNEADTPDNFQSRRPNTSFCFLDIRSPGLGDTAMYLCATSNGREADTQYFGPGTRLTVL.

V is TRBV6-6 and J is TRBJ1-5. From germline, CDR1 is MNHNY and CDR2 SVGAGI (reference sequence). CDR3 length: 16 residues. This chain's CDR3 is CASSYVTDDSNQPQHF.

The chain carries TRBV27 and TRBJ2-7; TCRdb calls TRBD1, which cannot be checked without DNA. Germline V lookup: CDR1 MNHEY, CDR2 SMNVEV (reference sequence). The CDR3 is made up of 14 amino acids. CDR3 loop: CASKGGTGGHEQYF.

The gene calls are TRBV27 and TRBJ1-2. In germline, CDR1 is MNHEY, CDR2 SMNVEV (reference sequence). The CDR3 is 15 residues long. Here the CDR3 reads CASRPGRPLYYGYTF.

This clonotype is called medium-sized (0.01 to 0.1%) based on its frequency. This chain uses TRBV14 with TRBJ2-7; TCRdb picks TRBD1, but there is no DNA to check that call. Per germline, CDR1 SGHDN and CDR2 FVKESK. The CDR3 length is 14 residues. The CDR3 loop is CASSPGTGGYEQYF.

The V gene is TRBV7-2, the J gene TRBJ1-2. Germline-derived CDR1 and CDR2 are SGHTA and FQGNSA. The CDR3 is 13 residues long. The CDR3 protein is CASSFGPNYGYTF.

CDR3 amino acids: CASSTVRGNQPQHF. This chain joins TRBV6-2 or TRBV6-3 and TRBJ1-5. In germline, CDR1 is MNHEY, CDR2 SVGEGT. This CDR3 has 14 amino acids.

The chain employs TRBV6-2 or TRBV6-3 and TRBJ1-2; the D call from TCRdb, TRBD1, cannot be confirmed without DNA. Germline CDR1 reads MNHEY; CDR2 reads SVGEGT. The CDR3 is 15 amino acids. The CDR3: CASSYSRDGNYGYTF.

The chain links TRBV12-5 to TRBJ2-5. Germline V gene data show CDR1 as LGHNT and CDR2 as FRNRAP. This CDR3 region has 14 residues. CDR3 residues: CASGFLVGQETQYF.

The chain recombines TRBV7-8 with TRBJ2-3. Germline CDR1 and CDR2: SGHVS and FQNEAQ. CDR3 length: 16 residues. CDR3 protein: CASSLVGSLIWDTQYF.